This T cell receptor beta chain appears in the sequencing data of a study of cytomegalovirus exposure and HLA in healthy donors. This clone has just a few counts. Both 60 Vbeta primers and 13 Jbeta primers went into the PCR. Produced via immunoSEQ multiplex PCR; TCRdb's table is partial and in-frame only. The repertoire includes about 98,000 clones, approximately 80% of them detected once, and around a tenth sits in the top ten. CDR3 length: 14 residues. The germline V and J ends were trimmed by 2 bases and 6 bases, with 10 bases remaining between them. Germline loops: CDR1 MNHNS, CDR2 SASEGT. The receptor was isolated from a male donor in good health and CMV-seropositive. The V and J genes are TRBV6-1 and TRBJ1-4, with D unresolved. Sample: PBMCs. The CDR3 DNA is TGTGCCAGCAGTGAAACGGCTCGGGATGAAAAACTGTTTTTT. Translating gives CASSETARDEKLFF.